Below are 15 T cell receptor beta chains sequenced from a single sample in a study of T-cell reconstitution after alpha-beta-depleted transplantation in children. A library of TCRbeta sequences, prepared with unique molecular identifiers, was generated. One entry per CDR3 protein results from TCRdb running MiXCR on the PCR reads. The table has fewer than 550,000 distinct CDR3 sequences, roughly 10% seen once. The specimen was PBMCs, collected before TCRalphabeta/CD19-depleted stem cell transplant. The receptors stem from a child aged 2 to 10 with inherited bone marrow failure, due to receive a stem cell transplant.

There are many counts of this clonotype. This rearrangement joins TRBV20-1 to TRBJ2-3, with TRBD2 matching over 15 bases. The CDR3 consists of 20 residues. J gave up 2 bases and V 0 bases, and 12 bases lay outside the gene matches. CDR1 and CDR2 (germline): DFQATT, SNEGSKA (reference sequence). The CDR3 loop reads CSAREIPGLAGGQVTDTQYF. The DNA of the CDR3 is TGCAGTGCTAGAGAAATTCCGGGACTAGCGGGAGGCCAAGTCACAGATACGCAGTATTTT.

The sample holds a few counts of this clonotype. The V gene is TRBV7-8, the J gene TRBJ1-2; unclear D gene. The CDR3 is 12 residues long. The ends were cut back, 2 bases at V and 8 bases at J, with 9 bases in the middle. Germline V gene lookup returns CDR1 SGHVS and CDR2 FQNEAQ. In DNA, the CDR3 is TGTGCCAGCAGCTTAACGGATGGGGGCTACACCTTC. Encoded protein: CASSLTDGGYTF.

This clonotype was counted only a few times. The chain recombines TRBV20-1 with TRBJ2-7, with D maybe TRBD2 (7 bases). Germline V CDR1 and CDR2: DFQATT, SNEGSKA (reference sequence). V shed 3 bases and J shed 2 bases, with 14 bases lying between them. The CDR3 consists of 14 residues. The CDR3 DNA reads TGCAGTGCTAGTAGTCCGGGGGGCCCCTACGAGCAGTACTTC. It translates to CSASSPGGPYEQYF.

This clonotype appeared many times. This chain connects TRBV29-1 to TRBJ2-1; tentatively, D is TRBD2 (5 bases). V gave up 4 bases and J gave up 7 bases, with 20 bases separating them. CDR1 is SQVTM, CDR2 ANQGSEA, per germline. The CDR3 runs 15 residues. CDR3 DNA: TGCAGCGTTGGAGAGAGCGGTACCCTCCTTAATGAGCAGTTCTTC. Its translation is CSVGESGTLLNEQFF.

This clonotype was detected only a few times. J is TRBJ2-1 and V is TRBV27; D perhaps matches TRBD2 (5 bases). CDR1 and CDR2 (germline): MNHEY, SMNVEV (reference sequence). The length of the CDR3 is 14 residues. V lost 8 bases, J lost 0 bases, and 11 bases lay in between. The CDR3 region has the DNA TGTGCCAGCCGAAGGGCGGGCTCCTACAATGAGCAGTTCTTC. Translation gives CASRRAGSYNEQFF.

This clonotype has just a few counts. The J gene is TRBJ2-6, the V gene TRBV19; 8 bases are a match to TRBD1. The CDR3 loop spans 16 amino acids. CDR1 is LNHDA, CDR2 SQIVND, per germline (reference sequence). The V and J ends lost 10 bases and 0 bases, in that order; junction bases with no gene match: 8. The CDR3 DNA is TGTGCCACCGGACAGGGAGACCGCTCTGGGGCCAACGTCCTGACTTTC. Residues: CATGQGDRSGANVLTF.

This clonotype was seen repeatedly, ten times or more. V and J are TRBV14 and TRBJ1-1, with D perhaps matching TRBD1 (6 bases). V lost 3 bases and J 7 bases, leaving 15 bases between the germline ends. Germline CDR1 SGHDN, CDR2 FVKESK. CDR3 length: 14 residues. CDR3 sequence: CASSHLQTGLEAFF. CDR3 DNA sequence: TGTGCCAGCAGCCACCTCCAGACAGGACTTGAAGCTTTCTTT. Combining the CDR3 with reference TRBV14 and TRBJ1-1 gives the whole variable domain EAGVTQFPSHSVIEKGQTVTLRCDPISGHDNLYWYRRVMGKEIKFLLHFVKESKQDESGMPNNRFLAERTGGTYSTLKVQPAELEDSGVYFCASSHLQTGLEAFFGQGTRLTVV.

This clonotype was counted a few times. The CDR3 DNA follows: TGCAGTGCTAGAGATGAGACAGTGGCCTACAATGAGCAGTTCTTC. Protein sequence: CSARDETVAYNEQFF. V and J are TRBV20-1 and TRBJ2-1; tentative D call: TRBD1 (5 bases). In germline, CDR1 is DFQATT, CDR2 SNEGSKA (reference sequence). The CDR3 contains 15 residues. Trimming stripped 0 bases from V and 2 bases from J, with 11 bases between.

This clonotype was counted ten times or more. The chain is built from TRBV12-3 or TRBV12-4 and TRBJ2-2; tentative D call: TRBD2 (6 bases). V was cut by 8 bases and J by 4 bases, with 17 bases left in between. CDR3 length: 15 amino acids. Written as DNA, the CDR3 is TGTGCCAGCGGGGGGACCGCTGGCCTCACCGGGGAGCTGTTTTTT. This codes for CASGGTAGLTGELFF.

This chain uses TRBV4-1 with TRBJ1-2; 9 bases line up with TRBD1. With 3 bases clipped from V and 1 base from J, the junction kept 9 bases outside the gene matches. Germline V gene sequence: CDR1 MGHRA, CDR2 YSYEKL. The CDR3 sequence is 17 residues long. Here the CDR3 reads CASSQLPGQGFNYGYTF. DNA for the CDR3: TGCGCCAGCAGCCAGCTACCGGGACAGGGTTTTAACTATGGCTACACCTTC.

This clonotype was found many times. The chain couples TRBV7-9 to TRBJ2-7; D is unclear. Germline V lookup: CDR1 SEHNR, CDR2 FQNEAQ (reference sequence). V shed 1 base and J shed 6 bases, with 4 bases lying between them. The CDR3 totals 11 residues. The chain's CDR3 is CASSLVFEQYF. CDR3 sequence (DNA): TGTGCCAGCAGCTTAGTCTTCGAGCAGTACTTC.

This clonotype showed up many times. The V call is TRBV27, the J call TRBJ2-1; 9 nucleotides line up with TRBD2. In germline, CDR1 is MNHEY, CDR2 SMNVEV (reference sequence). Germline trimming cut 5 bases from V and 0 bases from J; bases unmatched to any gene: 5. The CDR3 covers 16 residues. The CDR3 protein is CASSPSSGVSYNEQFF. CDR3 sequence (DNA): TGTGCCAGCAGTCCTTCTAGCGGGGTCTCCTACAATGAGCAGTTCTTC.

This clonotype was observed many times. CDR3 sequence reads: CSVPLAGVHDEQYF. CDR3 coding DNA: TGCAGTGTCCCCCTAGCGGGAGTACACGACGAGCAGTACTTC. The genes are TRBV20-1 and TRBJ2-7, with 10 bases aligning to TRBD2. This CDR3 is 14 amino acids long. J was trimmed by 5 bases and V by 7 bases; bases with no gene match: 11. CDR1 and CDR2 (germline): DFQATT, SNEGSKA (reference sequence).

At least ten counts were recorded for this clonotype. The genes are TRBV20-1 and TRBJ2-7; 9 nucleotides line up with TRBD2. The CDR3 is made up of 16 amino acids. Germline V gene data show CDR1 as DFQATT and CDR2 as SNEGSKA (reference sequence). J was trimmed by 1 base and V by 3 bases; bases with no gene match: 10. DNA for the CDR3: TGCAGTGCTAGTTGGCTAGCGGGGATTCTATCCTACGAGCAGTACTTC. Its translation: CSASWLAGILSYEQYF.

This clonotype has a count of ten or more. The CDR3 sequence: CASSPSSGSTDTQYF. DNA of the CDR3: TGCGCCAGCAGTCCGTCCAGCGGGAGCACAGATACGCAGTATTTT. The chain couples TRBV10-1 to TRBJ2-3; TRBD2 is a possible D gene (6 bases). Germline V gene lookup returns CDR1 WNHNN and CDR2 SYGVQD (reference sequence). The V end lost 5 bases, the J end lost 0 bases, and 12 bases lay between the germline ends. The CDR3 totals 15 residues.